One and the same sample provided the 5 T cell receptor beta chains below, sequenced in a study of response to subunit inactivated influenza vaccine. MiXCR, applied by TCRdb to the RT-PCR reads, yields one record per CDR3 protein. Here the sample spans about 650,000 distinct CDR3 sequences, around a sixth being singletons. The material was PBMCs from blood, obtained about 13 days after vaccination. All receptors come from a man aged 50 or older who received an inactivated influenza vaccine.

The rearrangement uses TRBV7-9 and TRBJ2-2, with D perhaps TRBD2 (7 bases). The CDR3 covers 17 residues. Per germline, CDR1 SEHNR and CDR2 FQNEAQ (reference sequence). The V end lost 0 bases, the J end lost 0 bases, and 11 bases lay between the germline ends. The CDR3 sequence is CASSLARGRANTGELFF. The CDR3 nucleotides are TGTGCCAGCAGCTTAGCGCGGGGGCGAGCGAACACCGGGGAGCTGTTTTTT.

The genes are TRBV6-1 and TRBJ2-7; 10 nucleotides agree with TRBD1. Trimming at V came to 6 bases and at J to 3 bases, leaving 8 bases not matched to a gene. Germline CDR1 reads MNHNS; CDR2 reads SASEGT. This CDR3 is built from 15 residues. In DNA form, the CDR3 reads TGTGCCAGCAGGAGCCAGGGACAGGGGAGCTACGAGCAGTACTTC. Its protein product is CASRSQGQGSYEQYF.

The rearrangement uses TRBV12-3 or TRBV12-4 and TRBJ2-7, with a tentative D call TRBD2 (6 bases). Trimming stripped 5 bases from V and 0 bases from J, with 17 bases between. The CDR3 is made up of 16 amino acids. In nucleotides, the CDR3 is TGTGCCAGCAGTCCGCAAGCGGGTAAGAGCTCCTACGAGCAGTACTTC. This translates into CASSPQAGKSSYEQYF.

This clonotype was seen many times. The V call is TRBV12-3 or TRBV12-4, the J call TRBJ1-5; 11 nucleotides line up with TRBD1. The CDR3 has 15 residues. J was trimmed by 9 bases and V by 6 bases; bases with no gene match: 10. CDR3 bases: TGTGCCAGCAGCCCCGTCCCGGGACAGGGGGGGCCCCAGCATTTT. This encodes CASSPVPGQGGPQHF.

J is TRBJ2-5 and V is TRBV12-3 or TRBV12-4; 14 nucleotides align to TRBD2. This CDR3 has 17 amino acids. The J segment lost 5 bases and the V segment lost 6 bases, leaving 11 bases of the junction unmatched. CDR3 loop: CASSPGLAGGKGETQYF. As DNA, the CDR3 is TGTGCCAGCAGCCCCGGACTAGCGGGGGGAAAAGGGGAGACCCAGTACTTC.